This TCR beta chain was documented in a study of shared clonotypes between healthy human individuals. As regards this clone: Its antigen remains unidentified.

CD45RA+ naive and CD45RA-negative memory subsets were separated from CD4+ cells. The protocol was immunoSEQ multiplex PCR, while the TCRdb copy is restricted to in-frame clones and leaves out a portion. The repertoire includes over 950,000 clones, about 72% of them detected once, and about 0.89% sits in the top ten. Per the germline V gene, CDR1 is KGHSH and CDR2 is LQKENI. The CDR3 length is 17 residues. V gave up 3 bases and J gave up 4 bases, with 16 bases separating them. Study findings and constraints: Depth was large, yet rarefaction showed that sorted-subset sequencing was incomplete.

The sequenced material came from memory CD4+ T cells from PBMCs. Subset in this sample: CD45RA-negative fraction. The receptor's source is a man between 18 and 35 years old in good health. Some clones in this sample may be carry-over from other donors' samples. The J gene is TRBJ2-6, the V gene TRBV18; a possible D gene is TRBD2 (5 bases). CDR3 region: CASSPAGPTAGANVLTF. The CDR3 nucleotides are TGTGCCAGCTCACCCGCGGGTCCAACGGCAGGGGCCAACGTCCTGACTTTC.